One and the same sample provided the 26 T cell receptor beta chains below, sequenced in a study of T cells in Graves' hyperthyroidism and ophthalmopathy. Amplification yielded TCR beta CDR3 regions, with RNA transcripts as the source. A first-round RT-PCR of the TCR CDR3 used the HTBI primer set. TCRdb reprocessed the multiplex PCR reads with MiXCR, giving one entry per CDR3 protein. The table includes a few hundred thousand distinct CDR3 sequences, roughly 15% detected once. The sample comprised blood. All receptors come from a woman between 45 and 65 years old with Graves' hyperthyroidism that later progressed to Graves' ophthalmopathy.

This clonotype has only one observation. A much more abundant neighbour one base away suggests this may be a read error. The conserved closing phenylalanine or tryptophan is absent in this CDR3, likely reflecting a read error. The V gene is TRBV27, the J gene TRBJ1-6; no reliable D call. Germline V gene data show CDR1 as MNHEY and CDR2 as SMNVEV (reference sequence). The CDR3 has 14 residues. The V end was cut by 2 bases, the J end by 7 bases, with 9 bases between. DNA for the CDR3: TGTGCCAGCAGTTTAGGGGTCCTAAATTCACCCCTCCACCTT. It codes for CASSLGVLNSPLHL.

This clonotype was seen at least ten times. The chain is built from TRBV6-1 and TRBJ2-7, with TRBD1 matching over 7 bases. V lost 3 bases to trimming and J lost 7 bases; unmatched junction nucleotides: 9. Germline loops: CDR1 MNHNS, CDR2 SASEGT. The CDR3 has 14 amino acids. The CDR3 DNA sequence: TGTGCCAGCAGTGAGCAGGGGGTAGAGGGGGAGCAGTACTTC. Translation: CASSEQGVEGEQYF.

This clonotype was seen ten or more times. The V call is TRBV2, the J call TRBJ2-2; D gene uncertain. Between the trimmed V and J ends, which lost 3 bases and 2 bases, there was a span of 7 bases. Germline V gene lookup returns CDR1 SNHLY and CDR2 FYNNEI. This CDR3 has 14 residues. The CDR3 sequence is CASSDSANTGELFF. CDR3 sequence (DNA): TGTGCCAGCAGTGATTCGGCCAACACCGGGGAGCTGTTTTTT.

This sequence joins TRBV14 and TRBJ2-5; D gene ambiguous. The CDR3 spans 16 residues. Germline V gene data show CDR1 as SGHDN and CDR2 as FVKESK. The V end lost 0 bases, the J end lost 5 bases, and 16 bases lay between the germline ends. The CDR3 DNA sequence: TGTGCCAGCAGCCAAGATCCTATTTTCGTGTTTGAGACCCAGTACTTC. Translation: CASSQDPIFVFETQYF.

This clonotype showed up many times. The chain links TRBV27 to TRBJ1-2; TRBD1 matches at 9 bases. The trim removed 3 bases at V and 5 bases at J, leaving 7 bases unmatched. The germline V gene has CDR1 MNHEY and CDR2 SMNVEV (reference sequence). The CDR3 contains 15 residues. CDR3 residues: CASSFARDRVYGYTF. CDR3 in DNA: TGTGCCAGCAGTTTCGCACGGGACAGGGTATATGGCTACACCTTC.

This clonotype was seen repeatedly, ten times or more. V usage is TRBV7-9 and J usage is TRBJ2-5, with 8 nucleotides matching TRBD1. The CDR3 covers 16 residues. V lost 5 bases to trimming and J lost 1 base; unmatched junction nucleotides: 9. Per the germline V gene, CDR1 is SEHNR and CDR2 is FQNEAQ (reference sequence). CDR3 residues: CASSPLGQEIQETQYF. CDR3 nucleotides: TGTGCCAGCAGCCCCCTGGGACAGGAGATCCAAGAGACCCAGTACTTC.

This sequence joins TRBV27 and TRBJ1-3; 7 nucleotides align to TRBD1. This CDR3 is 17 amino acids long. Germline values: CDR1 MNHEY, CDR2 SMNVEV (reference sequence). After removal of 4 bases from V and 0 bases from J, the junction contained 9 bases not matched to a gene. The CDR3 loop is CASSSRQGLLSGNTIYF. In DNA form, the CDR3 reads TGTGCCAGCAGTTCGCGACAGGGTCTTCTCTCTGGAAACACCATATATTTT.

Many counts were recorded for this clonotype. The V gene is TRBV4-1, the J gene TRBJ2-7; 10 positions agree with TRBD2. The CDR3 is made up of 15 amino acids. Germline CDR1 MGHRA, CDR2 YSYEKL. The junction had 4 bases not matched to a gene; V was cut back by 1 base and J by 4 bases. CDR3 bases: TGCGCCAGCAGCCAAGCCGCTAGCGGGAGTTACGAGCAGTACTTC. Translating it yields CASSQAASGSYEQYF.

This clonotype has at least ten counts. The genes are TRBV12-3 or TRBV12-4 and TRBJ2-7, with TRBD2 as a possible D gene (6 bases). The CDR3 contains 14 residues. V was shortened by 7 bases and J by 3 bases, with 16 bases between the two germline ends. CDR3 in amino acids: CASTLAGRGYEQYF. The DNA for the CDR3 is TGTGCCAGCACCCTGGCGGGGAGAGGCTACGAGCAGTACTTC.

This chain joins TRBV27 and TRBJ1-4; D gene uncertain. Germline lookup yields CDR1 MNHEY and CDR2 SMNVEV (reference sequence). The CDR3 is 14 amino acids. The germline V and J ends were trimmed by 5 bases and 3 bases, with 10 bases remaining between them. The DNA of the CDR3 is TGTGCCAGCAGTCCGCTAAGCCCTAATGAAAAACTGTTTTTT. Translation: CASSPLSPNEKLFF.

In nucleotides, the CDR3 is TGTGCCAGCAGCCAAGACACAGGGGTAACTGAAGCTTTCTTT. This translates into CASSQDTGVTEAFF. The chain combines TRBV3-1 with TRBJ1-1, with 7 bases that match TRBD1. Trimming took 0 bases from V and 5 from J; bases not matched to a gene: 3. Per the germline V gene, CDR1 is LGHDT and CDR2 is YNNKEL (reference sequence). This CDR3 spans 14 amino acids.

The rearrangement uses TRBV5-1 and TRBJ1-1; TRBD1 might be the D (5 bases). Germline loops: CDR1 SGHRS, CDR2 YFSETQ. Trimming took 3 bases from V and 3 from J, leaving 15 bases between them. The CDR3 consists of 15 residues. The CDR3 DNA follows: TGCGCCAGCAGCTCCGCTTATGGGGGGGACACTGAAGCTTTCTTT. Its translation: CASSSAYGGDTEAFF.

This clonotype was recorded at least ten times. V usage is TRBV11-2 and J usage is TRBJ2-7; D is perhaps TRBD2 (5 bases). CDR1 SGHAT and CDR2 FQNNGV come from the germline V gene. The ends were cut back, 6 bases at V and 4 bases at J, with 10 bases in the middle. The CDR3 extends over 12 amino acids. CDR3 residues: CASSRGSYEQYF. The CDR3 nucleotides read TGTGCCAGCAGTCGAGGGTCGTACGAGCAGTACTTC.

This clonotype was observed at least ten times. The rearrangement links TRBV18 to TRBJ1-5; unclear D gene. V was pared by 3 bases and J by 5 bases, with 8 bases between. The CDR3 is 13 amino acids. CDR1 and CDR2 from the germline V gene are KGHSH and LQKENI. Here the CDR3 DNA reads TGTGCCAGCTCACCCGGGTCCGATCAGCCCCAGCATTTT. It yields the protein CASSPGSDQPQHF.

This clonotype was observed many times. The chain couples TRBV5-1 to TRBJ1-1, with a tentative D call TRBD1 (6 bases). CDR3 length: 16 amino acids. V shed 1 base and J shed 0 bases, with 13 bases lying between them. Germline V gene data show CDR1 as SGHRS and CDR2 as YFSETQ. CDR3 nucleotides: TGCGCCAGCAGCTTGCTACCGACAGGTTTGAACACTGAAGCTTTCTTT. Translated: CASSLLPTGLNTEAFF.

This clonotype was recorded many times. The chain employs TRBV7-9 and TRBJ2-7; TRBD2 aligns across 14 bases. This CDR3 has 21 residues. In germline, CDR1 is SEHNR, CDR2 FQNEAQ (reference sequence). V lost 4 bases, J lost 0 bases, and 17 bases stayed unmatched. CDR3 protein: CASSSGGTSGSRAKSSYEQYF. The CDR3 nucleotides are TGTGCCAGCAGCTCAGGCGGGACTAGCGGGAGTAGGGCCAAGAGCTCCTACGAGCAGTACTTC.

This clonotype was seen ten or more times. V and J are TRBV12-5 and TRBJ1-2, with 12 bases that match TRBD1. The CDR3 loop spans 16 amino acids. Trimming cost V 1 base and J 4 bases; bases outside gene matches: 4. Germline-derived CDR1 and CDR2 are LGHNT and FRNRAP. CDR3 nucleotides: TGTGCTAGTGGTTTGGAACGGGACAGGGGGCTCTATGGCTACACCTTC. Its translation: CASGLERDRGLYGYTF.

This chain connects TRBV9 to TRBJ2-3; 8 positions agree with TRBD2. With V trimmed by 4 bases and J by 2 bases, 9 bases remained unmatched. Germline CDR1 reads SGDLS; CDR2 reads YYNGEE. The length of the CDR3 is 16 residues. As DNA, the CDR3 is TGTGCCAGCAGCCCTAGCGGGTTTCTCGCCACAGATACGCAGTATTTT. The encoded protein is CASSPSGFLATDTQYF.

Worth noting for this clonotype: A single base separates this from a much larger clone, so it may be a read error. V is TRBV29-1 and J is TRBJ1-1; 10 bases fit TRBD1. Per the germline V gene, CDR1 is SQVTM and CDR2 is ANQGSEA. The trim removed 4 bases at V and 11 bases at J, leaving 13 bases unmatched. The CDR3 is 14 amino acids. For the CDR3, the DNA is TGCAGCGTTGGGCCTCGACAGGGGGCCAGGGGGGCTTTCTTT. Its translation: CSVGPRQGARGAFF.

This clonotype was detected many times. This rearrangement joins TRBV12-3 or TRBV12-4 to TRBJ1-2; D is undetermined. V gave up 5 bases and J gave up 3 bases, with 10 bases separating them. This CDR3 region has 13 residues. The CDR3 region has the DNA TGTGCCAGCAGTCCCTTATTTTACTATGGCTACACCTTC. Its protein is CASSPLFYYGYTF.

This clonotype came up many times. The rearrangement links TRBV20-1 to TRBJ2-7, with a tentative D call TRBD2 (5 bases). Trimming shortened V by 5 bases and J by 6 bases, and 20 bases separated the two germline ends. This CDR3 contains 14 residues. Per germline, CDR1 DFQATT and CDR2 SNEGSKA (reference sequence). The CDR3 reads CSAEGEPAYSEQYF. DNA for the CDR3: TGCAGTGCTGAGGGCGAGCCCGCTTACAGCGAGCAGTACTTC.

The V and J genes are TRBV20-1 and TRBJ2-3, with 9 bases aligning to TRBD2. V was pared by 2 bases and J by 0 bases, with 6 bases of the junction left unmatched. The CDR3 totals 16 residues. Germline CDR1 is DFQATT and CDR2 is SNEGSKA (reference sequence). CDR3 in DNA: TGCAGTGCTAGAAGGGGCGGGAGGGCCAGCACAGATACGCAGTATTTT. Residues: CSARRGGRASTDTQYF.

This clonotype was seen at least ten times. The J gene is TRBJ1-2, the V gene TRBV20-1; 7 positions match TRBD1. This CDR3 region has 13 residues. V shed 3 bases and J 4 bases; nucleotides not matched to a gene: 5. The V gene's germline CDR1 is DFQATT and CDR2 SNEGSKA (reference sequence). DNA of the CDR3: TGCAGTGCTAGGCGACAGGGAAGCTATGGCTACACCTTC. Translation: CSARRQGSYGYTF.

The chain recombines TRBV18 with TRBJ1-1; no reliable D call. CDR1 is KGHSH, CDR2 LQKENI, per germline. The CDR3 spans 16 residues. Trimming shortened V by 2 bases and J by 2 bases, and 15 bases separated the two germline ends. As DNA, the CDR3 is TGTGCCAGCTCACCATACGCCCGCGGGGTAAACACTGAAGCTTTCTTT. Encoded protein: CASSPYARGVNTEAFF.

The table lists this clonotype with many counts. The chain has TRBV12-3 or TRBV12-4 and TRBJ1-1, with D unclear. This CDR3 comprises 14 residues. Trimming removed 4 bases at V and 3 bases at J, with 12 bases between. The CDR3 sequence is CASSSYNLDTEAFF. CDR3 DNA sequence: TGTGCCAGCAGTTCTTACAATTTGGACACTGAAGCTTTCTTT.

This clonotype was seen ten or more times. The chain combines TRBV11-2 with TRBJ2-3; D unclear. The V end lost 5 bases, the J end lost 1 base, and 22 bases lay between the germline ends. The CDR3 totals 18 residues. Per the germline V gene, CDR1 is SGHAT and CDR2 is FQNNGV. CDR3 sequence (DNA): TGTGCCAGCAGCCTCATTCTACGACGGCCCTCGGGCACAGATACGCAGTATTTT. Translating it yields CASSLILRRPSGTDTQYF. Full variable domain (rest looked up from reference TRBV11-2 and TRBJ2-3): EAGVAQSPRYKIIEKRQSVAFWCNPISGHATLYWYQQILGQGPKLLIQFQNNGVVDDSQLPKDRFSAERLKGVDSTLKIQPAKLEDSAVYLCASSLILRRPSGTDTQYFGPGTRLTVL.